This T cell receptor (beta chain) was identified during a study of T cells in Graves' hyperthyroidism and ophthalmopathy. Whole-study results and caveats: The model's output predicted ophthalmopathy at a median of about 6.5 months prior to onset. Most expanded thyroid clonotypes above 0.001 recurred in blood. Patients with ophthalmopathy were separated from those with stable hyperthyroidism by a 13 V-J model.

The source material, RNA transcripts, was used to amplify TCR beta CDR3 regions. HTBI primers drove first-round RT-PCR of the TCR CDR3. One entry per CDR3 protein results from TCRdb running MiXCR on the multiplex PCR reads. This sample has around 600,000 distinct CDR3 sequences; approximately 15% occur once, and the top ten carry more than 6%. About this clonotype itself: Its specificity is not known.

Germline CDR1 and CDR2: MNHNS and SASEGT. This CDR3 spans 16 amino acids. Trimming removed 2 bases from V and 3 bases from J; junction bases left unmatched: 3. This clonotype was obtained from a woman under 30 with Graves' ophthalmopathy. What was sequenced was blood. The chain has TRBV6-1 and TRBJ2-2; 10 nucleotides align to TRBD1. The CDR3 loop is CASSERDRGYTGELFF. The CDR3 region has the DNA TGTGCCAGCAGTGAAAGGGACAGGGGTTACACCGGGGAGCTGTTTTTT.